The subject of this entry is one TCR beta chain. These data are taken from a study of blood T cell repertoires in COVID-19. CDR3 length: 15 amino acids. The V gene end was trimmed by 7 bases and the J gene end by 2 bases; junction bases not matched to a gene: 11. The data were produced by immunoSEQ multiplex PCR, yet TCRdb's version contains in-frame clones alone and is incomplete. Of more than 300,000 clones detected, roughly nine tenths appear once; the ten largest clones hold around 0.86%. The clonotype originates from a woman in her 40s who had been exposed to COVID-19. Sequenced: PBMCs or T cells enriched from blood (not recorded which). The V and J genes are TRBV23-1 and TRBJ2-7; 7 bases map to TRBD1. TRBV23-1 carries the ORF label, with uncertain function. The CDR3 protein is CASIHRGPYPYEQYF. For the CDR3, the DNA is TGCGCCAGCATTCACAGGGGACCTTACCCCTACGAGCAGTACTTC.